This paragraph covers one T cell receptor beta chain sequence. The CDR3 runs to 13 residues. V was clipped by 7 bases and J by 3 bases, with 15 bases between them. Germline V CDR1 and CDR2: DFQATT, SNEGSKA (reference sequence). These data are taken from a study of T-cell reconstitution after alpha-beta-depleted transplantation in children. TCRbeta library preparation incorporated unique molecular identifiers. TCRdb fed the PCR reads into MiXCR, producing one record per CDR3 protein. The sample lists about 580,000 distinct CDR3 sequences; more than 20% were seen once. This chain joins TRBV20-1 and TRBJ1-1, with unresolved D. This TCR derives from a boy under two years old with Wiskott-Aldrich syndrome, due to receive a stem cell transplant. The sample consisted of PBMCs, taken before TCRalphabeta/CD19-depleted stem cell transplant. This CDR3 is CSVYPGVYTEAFF. Written as DNA, the CDR3 is TGCAGTGTTTACCCCGGGGTTTACACTGAAGCTTTCTTT.